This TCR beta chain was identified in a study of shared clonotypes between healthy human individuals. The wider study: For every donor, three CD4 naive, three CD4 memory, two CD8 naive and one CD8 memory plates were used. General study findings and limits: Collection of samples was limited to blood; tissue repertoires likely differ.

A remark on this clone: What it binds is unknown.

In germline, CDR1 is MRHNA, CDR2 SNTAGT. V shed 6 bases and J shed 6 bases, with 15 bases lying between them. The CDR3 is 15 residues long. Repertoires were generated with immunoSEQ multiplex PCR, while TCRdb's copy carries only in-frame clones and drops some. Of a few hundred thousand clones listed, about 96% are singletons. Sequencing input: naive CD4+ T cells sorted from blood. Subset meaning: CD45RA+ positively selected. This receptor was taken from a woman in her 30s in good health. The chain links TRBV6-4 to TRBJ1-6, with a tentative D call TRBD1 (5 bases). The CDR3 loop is CASRIDSFSNSPLHF. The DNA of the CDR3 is TGTGCCAGCAGGATAGACAGTTTCAGTAATTCACCCCTCCACTTT.